One and the same sample provided the 20 T cell receptor beta chains below, sequenced in a study of T-cell memory formation after mild COVID-19. TCRdb itself ran the 5' RACE reads through MiXCR, one entry per CDR3 protein. This sample carries about 35,000 distinct CDR3 sequences, under 25% of them seen once, and the ten largest clones take about 1.5%. The material sequenced was PBMCs or a T cell subset sorted from them (not recorded which). The origin of the receptors is an adult who had mild COVID-19 (a few samples of this study predate the infection). Cell type and time point are not known.

The chain links TRBV10-3 to TRBJ2-7, with 9 bases matching TRBD1. The CDR3 runs 15 residues. Per the germline V gene, CDR1 is ENHRY and CDR2 is SYGVKD. V gave up 6 bases and J gave up 4 bases; unmatched junction bases: 10. The CDR3 DNA follows: TGTGCCATCAGCGAAGGGACAGGGCAATCTTACGAGCAGTACTTC. Encoded protein: CAISEGTGQSYEQYF.

For this clonotype: A much larger clonotype is one base distant, so this may be a read error. The chain has TRBV5-1 and TRBJ2-2, with D perhaps matching TRBD2 (6 bases). The germline V gene encodes CDR1 SGHRS and CDR2 YFSETQ. This CDR3 contains 17 residues. The CDR3 DNA sequence: TGCGCCAGTGGCCTGAAGGCGGGACGGTCGAACACCGGGGAGCTGATTTTT. This sequence encodes CASGLKAGRSNTGELIF.

V gene TRBV25-1 combines with J gene TRBJ2-3; D may be TRBD1 or TRBD2 (6 bases each). From germline, CDR1 is MGHDK and CDR2 SYGVNS. CDR3 size: 15 residues. V lost 2 bases to trimming and J lost 3 bases, with 12 bases between them. CDR3 loop: CASSERGRGTDTQYF. The CDR3 DNA is TGTGCCAGCAGTGAACGGGGGCGAGGGACAGATACGCAGTATTTT.

This clonotype occurred many times. The rearrangement joins TRBV4-3 to TRBJ2-3; TRBD2 is a possible D gene (5 bases). Trimming stripped 2 bases from V and 4 bases from J, with 13 bases between. CDR3 size: 15 residues. CDR1 and CDR2 from the germline V gene are LGHNA and YSLEER. In nucleotides, the CDR3 is TGCGCCAGCAGCCAATCCGTCCTAGCCCCAGATACGCAGTATTTT. It yields the protein CASSQSVLAPDTQYF.

This clonotype was recorded at least ten times. The CDR3 protein is CASSTGPKNIQYF. CDR3 sequence (DNA): TGTGCCAGTAGTACAGGCCCCAAAAACATTCAGTACTTC. This chain joins TRBV19 and TRBJ2-4; no clear D gene. The CDR3 is 13 residues long. Trimming removed 4 bases from V and 2 bases from J, with 6 bases in between. Looked up from germline, CDR1 is LNHDA and CDR2 is SQIVND (reference sequence).

The rearrangement links TRBV7-9 to TRBJ1-1; a possible D gene is TRBD1 (5 bases). V was clipped by 5 bases and J by 5 bases, with 12 bases between them. The CDR3 extends over 13 amino acids. Germline values: CDR1 SEHNR, CDR2 FQNEAQ (reference sequence). The CDR3 spells CASSPGPGTEAFF. In DNA, the CDR3 is TGTGCCAGCAGCCCAGGCCCAGGGACTGAAGCTTTCTTT.

Ten or more counts support this clonotype. This rearrangement joins TRBV29-1 to TRBJ2-7; 8 positions match TRBD2. The ends lost 6 bases at V and 1 base at J; junction bases unmatched: 5. Germline CDR1 is SQVTM and CDR2 is ANQGSEA. The CDR3 has 13 amino acids. The CDR3 DNA is TGCAGCGTAGTCTCTAGCGGGTCCTACGAGCAGTACTTC. Its translation: CSVVSSGSYEQYF.

This clonotype was observed many times. The chain couples TRBV4-3 to TRBJ2-1; D ambiguous. Germline V gives CDR1 LGHNA, CDR2 YSLEER. Trimming removed 1 base from V and 0 bases from J, with 7 bases in between. There are 15 residues in the CDR3. This CDR3 reads CASSQGESSYNEQFF. CDR3 nucleotide sequence: TGCGCCAGCAGCCAAGGAGAGAGCTCCTACAATGAGCAGTTCTTC.

This clonotype occurred many times. The V gene is TRBV7-9, the J gene TRBJ2-5, with a weak D call TRBD1 (6 bases). Trimming removed 3 bases from V and 0 bases from J, with 8 bases in between. Germline V CDR1 and CDR2: SEHNR, FQNEAQ (reference sequence). The CDR3 has 14 amino acids. CDR3: CASSFGTNQETQYF. The DNA of the CDR3 is TGTGCCAGCAGCTTCGGGACAAACCAAGAGACCCAGTACTTC. Variable domain in full (rest from reference TRBV7-9 and TRBJ2-5): DTGVSQNPRHKITKRGQNVTFRCDPISEHNRLYWYRQTLGQGPEFLTYFQNEAQLEKSRLLSDRFSAERPKGSFSTLEIQRTEQGDSAMYLCASSFGTNQETQYFGPGTRLLVL.

This clonotype occurred many times. The V and J genes are TRBV12-3 or TRBV12-4 and TRBJ2-7, with 8 bases fitting TRBD2. V dropped 6 bases and J dropped 4; count of bases not matched to a gene: 8. The CDR3 is 14 residues long. The CDR3 loop is CASRAGTRLYEQYF. As DNA, the CDR3 is TGTGCCAGCAGAGCCGGGACTAGGTTATACGAGCAGTACTTC.

Many counts were recorded for this clonotype. V gene TRBV20-1 combines with J gene TRBJ2-7; TRBD2 agrees at 10 bases. The CDR3 is 15 residues long. V gave up 3 bases and J gave up 1 base; unmatched junction bases: 6. The germline gives CDR1 DFQATT, CDR2 SNEGSKA (reference sequence). The DNA of the CDR3 is TGCAGTGCTAGCTCAGTACTAGCGGGGTCCTACGAGCAGTACTTC. It specifies CSASSVLAGSYEQYF.

The chain links TRBV9 to TRBJ2-1; unclear D gene. CDR1 and CDR2 (germline): SGDLS, YYNGEE. This CDR3 is built from 10 residues. V shed 1 base and J shed 9 bases, with 2 bases lying between them. CDR3 in DNA: TGTGCCAGCAGCGTATCTGAGCAGTTCTTC. It specifies CASSVSEQFF.

This clonotype was counted ten times or more. This rearrangement joins TRBV18 to TRBJ2-1; 8 bases line up with TRBD1. Germline loops: CDR1 KGHSH, CDR2 LQKENI. The CDR3 has 15 amino acids. The trim removed 3 bases at V and 3 bases at J, leaving 4 bases unmatched. CDR3 sequence (DNA): TGTGCCAGCTCACCCCAGGGGGCCGACTACAATGAGCAGTTCTTC. Translation: CASSPQGADYNEQFF.

This chain links TRBV10-2 with TRBJ2-3, with 7 bases that match TRBD2. V was clipped by 3 bases and J by 2 bases; unmatched bases: 5. CDR1 is WSHSY, CDR2 SAAADI, per germline. CDR3 length: 15 residues. In DNA form, the CDR3 reads TGCGCCAGCAGTGACGGGGGAGGGTCCACAGATACGCAGTATTTT. Its translation: CASSDGGGSTDTQYF.

This clonotype has at least ten counts. This rearrangement joins TRBV28 to TRBJ2-7; perhaps D is TRBD1 or TRBD2 (7 bases each). The CDR3 is made up of 15 amino acids. V shed 4 bases and J shed 4 bases, with 17 bases lying between them. Germline CDR1 is MDHEN and CDR2 is SYDVKM. CDR3 sequence: CASSSTGRGIYEQYF. CDR3 in DNA: TGTGCCAGCAGTTCGACAGGGAGGGGAATTTACGAGCAGTACTTC.

This clonotype appeared many times. The rearrangement links TRBV20-1 to TRBJ2-1, with TRBD2 identical over 10 bases. Germline CDR1 is DFQATT and CDR2 is SNEGSKA (reference sequence). Unmatched junction bases numbered 10, after V lost 6 bases and J lost 8 bases. The CDR3 has 14 residues. Here the CDR3 DNA reads TGCAGTGCGGGGCCGAGCGGGGGGGCCCATGAGCAGTTCTTC. Translated: CSAGPSGGAHEQFF.

The sample holds many counts of this clonotype. The rearrangement joins TRBV11-2 to TRBJ2-7; no reliable D call. Germline V gives CDR1 SGHAT, CDR2 FQNNGV. CDR3 size: 14 residues. Trimming removed 1 base from V and 1 base from J, with 8 bases in between. CDR3 in DNA: TGTGCCAGCAGCTTAGTACACGGTTCCTACGAGCAGTACTTC. Protein product: CASSLVHGSYEQYF. Drawing the rest from reference TRBV11-2 and TRBJ2-7, the complete variable domain is EAGVAQSPRYKIIEKRQSVAFWCNPISGHATLYWYQQILGQGPKLLIQFQNNGVVDDSQLPKDRFSAERLKGVDSTLKIQPAKLEDSAVYLCASSLVHGSYEQYFGPGTRLTVT.

Sample share makes this clonotype medium-sized. The CDR3 protein is CASSQDPGSYEQYF. DNA of the CDR3: TGCGCCAGCAGCCAAGATCCCGGATCCTACGAGCAGTACTTC. V gene TRBV4-1 combines with J gene TRBJ2-7; D gene unclear. Germline V gene sequence: CDR1 MGHRA, CDR2 YSYEKL. CDR3 length equals 14 residues. V gave up 0 bases and J gave up 1 base, with 7 bases separating them.

This clonotype was seen only a few times. A much larger clone sits a single nucleotide away, making a read error possible. The chain uses TRBV4-3 and TRBJ2-7; the match to TRBD2 covers 10 bases. The length of the CDR3 is 17 residues. Germline CDR1 reads LGHNA; CDR2 reads YSLEER. Unmatched junction bases numbered 12, after V lost 2 bases and J lost 5 bases. CDR3 amino acids: CASSQRTRAGGLNEQYF. The CDR3 DNA is TGCGCCAGCAGCCAACGAACAAGAGCGGGAGGGCTTAACGAGCAGTACTTC.

The V and J genes are TRBV6-5 and TRBJ1-2, with D uncertain. This CDR3 has 14 residues. Germline V gene sequence: CDR1 MNHEY, CDR2 SVGAGI. Trimming removed 5 bases from V and 2 bases from J, with 12 bases in between. DNA of the CDR3: TGTGCCAGCAGTCCCACTATCCAGAACTATGGCTACACCTTC. This sequence encodes CASSPTIQNYGYTF.